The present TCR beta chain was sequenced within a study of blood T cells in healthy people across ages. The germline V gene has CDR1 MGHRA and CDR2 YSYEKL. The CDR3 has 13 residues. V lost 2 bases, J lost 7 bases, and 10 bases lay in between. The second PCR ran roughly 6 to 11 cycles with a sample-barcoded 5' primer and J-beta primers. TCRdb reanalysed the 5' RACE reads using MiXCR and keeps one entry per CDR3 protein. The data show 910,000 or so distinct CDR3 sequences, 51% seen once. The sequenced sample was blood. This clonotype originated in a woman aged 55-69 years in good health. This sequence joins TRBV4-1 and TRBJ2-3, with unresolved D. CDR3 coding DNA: TGCGCCAGCAGCCAACGGGCACCCCATACGCAGTATTTT. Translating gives CASSQRAPHTQYF.